This TCR beta chain was recovered during a study of blood T cell repertoires in COVID-19. Study information: T cells, B-cell-depleted T cells, or PBMCs provided the cDNA or gDNA that served as material.

Germline CDR1 is SNHLY and CDR2 is FYNNEI. This CDR3 is built from 17 residues. V shed 0 bases and J shed 7 bases, with 20 bases lying between them. The method was immunoSEQ multiplex PCR; TCRdb's version includes in-frame clones alone and lacks a portion of them. The profile shows about 32,000 clones, 80% to 90% of them singletons. The sequence was obtained from a woman of 80 years or more with active or convalescent COVID-19. The J gene is TRBJ2-3, the V gene TRBV2; D is undetermined. The sample consisted of peripheral blood. Here the CDR3 reads CASSEAPTPQSPYTQYF. The CDR3 region has the DNA TGTGCCAGCAGTGAAGCCCCCACCCCACAGTCTCCATATACGCAGTATTTT.